This is a list of T cell receptor beta chains from one sample in a study of CD8 T cells in ankylosing spondylitis. TCRdb itself ran the 5' RACE reads through MiXCR, one entry per CDR3 protein. The sample contains some 42,000 distinct CDR3 sequences, around 2.8% of which appear only once. The source material was blood, either unsorted or a sorted T cell fraction (not recorded which). These receptors all come from a male donor with ankylosing spondylitis or in good health (not recorded which). CDR3s include the opening cysteine and the closing phenylalanine or tryptophan. D genes are given only for firm matches. The size field reads once, few or many counts, or a class when the clone is expanded.

clone_size	d_call	v_call	j_call	cdr3_nt	cdr3_aa
many	TRBD1	TRBV9	TRBJ2-5	TGTGCCAGCAGCGTAGAAGGGACAGCGTCATGGGAGACCCAGTACTTC	CASSVEGTASWETQYF
many	NA	TRBV9	TRBJ2-5	TGTGCCAGCAGCGTAGGAGTGGACGAGACCCAGTACTTC	CASSVGVDETQYF
many	NA	TRBV9	TRBJ2-1	TGTGCCAGCAGCGTGGCGGGTAGCGGCTACAATGAGCAGTTCTTC	CASSVAGSGYNEQFF
few	NA	TRBV9	TRBJ2-7	TGTGCCAGCAGCCGAACGGAAGCGGTCTACGAGCAGTACTTC	CASSRTEAVYEQYF
many	NA	TRBV9	TRBJ1-1	TGTGCCAGCACCGCCGGGGGGTTGGACACTGAAGCTTTCTTT	CASTAGGLDTEAFF
many	NA	TRBV9	TRBJ2-7	TGTGCCAGCAGCGAGGCCCCAGGGTCGGCCTACGAGCAGTACTTC	CASSEAPGSAYEQYF
many	NA	TRBV9	TRBJ2-1	TGTGCCAGCAGCGTAGCTACAATCGGATGGGATGAGCAGTTCTTC	CASSVATIGWDEQFF
many	NA	TRBV9	TRBJ2-1	TGTGCCAGCAGCGTAGCGGCGGGTGTTGAGCAGTTCTTC	CASSVAAGVEQFF
many	NA	TRBV9	TRBJ2-7	TGTGCCAGCAGCCCGGCGGGGCGGGATTTGACTACCTACGAGCAGTACTTC	CASSPAGRDLTTYEQYF
many	TRBD1	TRBV9	TRBJ2-1	TGTGCCAGCAGCGTAGGGACCCAGGGGGTCAATGAGCAGTTCTTC	CASSVGTQGVNEQFF